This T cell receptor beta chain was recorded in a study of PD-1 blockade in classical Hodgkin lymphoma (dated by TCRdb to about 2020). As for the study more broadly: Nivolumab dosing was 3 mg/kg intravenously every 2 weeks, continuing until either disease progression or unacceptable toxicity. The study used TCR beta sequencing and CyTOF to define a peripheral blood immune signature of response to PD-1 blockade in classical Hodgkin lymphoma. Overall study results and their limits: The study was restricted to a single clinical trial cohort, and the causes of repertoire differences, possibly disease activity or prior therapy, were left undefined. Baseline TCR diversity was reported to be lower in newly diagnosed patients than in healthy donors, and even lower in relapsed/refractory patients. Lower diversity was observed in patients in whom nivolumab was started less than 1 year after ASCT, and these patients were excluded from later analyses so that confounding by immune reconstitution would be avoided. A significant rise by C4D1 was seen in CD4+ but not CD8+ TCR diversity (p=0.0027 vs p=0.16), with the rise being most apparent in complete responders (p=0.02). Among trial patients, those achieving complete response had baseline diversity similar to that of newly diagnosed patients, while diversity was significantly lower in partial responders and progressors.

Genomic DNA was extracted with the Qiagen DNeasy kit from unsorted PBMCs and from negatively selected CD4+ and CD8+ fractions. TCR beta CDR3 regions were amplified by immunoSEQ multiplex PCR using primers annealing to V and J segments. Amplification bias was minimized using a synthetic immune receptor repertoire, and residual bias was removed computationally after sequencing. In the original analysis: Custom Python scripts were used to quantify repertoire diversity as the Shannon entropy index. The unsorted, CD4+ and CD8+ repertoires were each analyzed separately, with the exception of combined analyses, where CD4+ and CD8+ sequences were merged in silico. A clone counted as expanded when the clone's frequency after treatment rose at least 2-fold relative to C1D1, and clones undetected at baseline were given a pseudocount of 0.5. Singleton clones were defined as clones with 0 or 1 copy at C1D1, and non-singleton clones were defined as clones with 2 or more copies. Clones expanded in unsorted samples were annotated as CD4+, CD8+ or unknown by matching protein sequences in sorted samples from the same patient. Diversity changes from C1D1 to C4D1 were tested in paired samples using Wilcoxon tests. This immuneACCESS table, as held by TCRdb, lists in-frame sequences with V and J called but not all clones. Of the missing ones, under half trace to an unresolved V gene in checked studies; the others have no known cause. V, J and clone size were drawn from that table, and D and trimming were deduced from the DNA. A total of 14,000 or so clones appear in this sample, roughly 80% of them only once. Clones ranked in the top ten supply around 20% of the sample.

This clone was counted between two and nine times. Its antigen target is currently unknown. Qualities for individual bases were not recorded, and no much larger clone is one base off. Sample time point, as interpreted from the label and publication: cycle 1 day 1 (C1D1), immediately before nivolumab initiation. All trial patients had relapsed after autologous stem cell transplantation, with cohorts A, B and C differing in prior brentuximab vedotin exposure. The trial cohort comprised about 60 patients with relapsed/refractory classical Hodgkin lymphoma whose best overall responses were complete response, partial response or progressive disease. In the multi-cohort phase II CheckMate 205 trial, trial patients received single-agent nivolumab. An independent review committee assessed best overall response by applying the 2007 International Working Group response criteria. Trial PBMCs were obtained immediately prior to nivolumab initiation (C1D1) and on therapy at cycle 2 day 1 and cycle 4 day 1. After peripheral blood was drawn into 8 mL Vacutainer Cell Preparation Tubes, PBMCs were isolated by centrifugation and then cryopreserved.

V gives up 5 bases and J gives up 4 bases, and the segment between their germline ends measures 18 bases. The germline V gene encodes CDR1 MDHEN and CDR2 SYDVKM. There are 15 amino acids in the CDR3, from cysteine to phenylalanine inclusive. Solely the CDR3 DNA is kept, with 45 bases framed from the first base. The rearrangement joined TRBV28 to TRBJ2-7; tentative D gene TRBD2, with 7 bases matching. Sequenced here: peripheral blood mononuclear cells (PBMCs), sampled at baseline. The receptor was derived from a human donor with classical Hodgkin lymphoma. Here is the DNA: TGTGCCAGCAGTAAAGGGGGGGGCCCCCTATACGAGCAGTACTTC. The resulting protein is CASSKGGGPLYEQYF.